This TCR beta chain was sequenced for a study of blood T cells in healthy people across ages. This clonotype was counted between two and nine times. The CDR3 runs to 15 residues. With V trimmed by 7 bases and J by 3 bases, 8 bases remained unmatched. In germline, CDR1 is MDHEN, CDR2 SYDVKM. Next came a second PCR, run for about 7 to 12 cycles, which used a sample-barcoded 5' primer along with a J-beta primer mix. TCRdb ran MiXCR on the 5' RACE reads and lists one entry per CDR3 protein. Of fewer than 1,200,000 distinct CDR3 sequences in the sample, roughly 24% were seen once. These data were also filed under a second study, of T cells of mothers and their children. Turning to that study: There were over 8.5 million TCR beta CDR3 reads from each mother and about 3.1 million from each child.

The sample taken for sequencing was blood. The V call is TRBV28, the J call TRBJ1-5; TRBD1 matches at 8 bases. The TCR originated in a girl under 10 years old in good health. The CDR3 bases are TGTGCCAGCATCGCCTTCAGGGGGCTCAATCAGCCCCAGCATTTT. This encodes CASIAFRGLNQPQHF.